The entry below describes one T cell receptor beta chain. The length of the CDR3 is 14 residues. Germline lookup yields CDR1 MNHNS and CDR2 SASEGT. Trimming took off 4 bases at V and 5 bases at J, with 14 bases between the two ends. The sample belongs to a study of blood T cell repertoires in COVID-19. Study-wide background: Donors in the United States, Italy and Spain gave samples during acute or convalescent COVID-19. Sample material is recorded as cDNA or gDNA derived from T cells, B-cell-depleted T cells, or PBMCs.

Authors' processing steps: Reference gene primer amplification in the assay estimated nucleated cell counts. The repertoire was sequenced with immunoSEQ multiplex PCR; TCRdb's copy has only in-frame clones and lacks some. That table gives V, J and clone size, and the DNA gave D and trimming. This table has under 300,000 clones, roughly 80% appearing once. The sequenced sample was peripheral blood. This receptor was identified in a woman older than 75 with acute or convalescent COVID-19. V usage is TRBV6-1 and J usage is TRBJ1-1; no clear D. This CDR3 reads CASSAKLETTEAFF. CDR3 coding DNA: TGTGCCAGCAGTGCTAAACTAGAGACGACTGAAGCTTTCTTT.